This TCR beta chain was sequenced for a study of control samples from healthy donors and cancer patients. This CDR3 contains 15 residues. Germline CDR1 reads MNHEY; CDR2 reads SVGAGI. V dropped 7 bases and J dropped 1 base, with 17 bases sitting between them. Measured with immunoSEQ multiplex PCR; TCRdb has only the in-frame clones, and not every one. In the table there are tens of thousands of clones, 65% to 80% of which are singletons. Material: PBMCs. The V and J genes are TRBV6-5 and TRBJ2-7, with TRBD2 as a possible D gene (6 bases). The source is a man aged 60-69 years with head and neck cancer. The CDR3 region is CASTRRGLHSYEQYF. DNA for the CDR3: TGTGCCAGCACCCGTCGGGGACTCCATTCCTACGAGCAGTACTTC.